One sample yielded the 26 T cell receptor beta chains listed below, sequenced in a study of T cells expressing NK-cell markers. TCRdb reworked the 5' RACE reads into one entry per CDR3 protein, no DNA. This sample contains about 30,000 distinct CDR3 sequences. Material for sequencing was blood T cells: a sorted CD56 or NKG2C T cell subset, CD4+ or CD8+ T cells, or bulk PBMC T cells (not recorded which). All receptors come from a woman between 18 and 70 years old in good health.

The chain employs TRBV2 and TRBJ2-7. This CDR3 comprises 13 residues. Germline loops: CDR1 SNHLY, CDR2 FYNNEI. The CDR3 protein is CAINLDASYEQYF. Together with reference TRBV2 and TRBJ2-7, the CDR3 gives the full variable domain: EPEVTQTPSHQVTQMGQEVILRCVPISNHLYFYWYRQILGQKVEFLVSFYNNEISEKSEIFDDQFSVERPDGSNFTLKIRSTKLEDSAMYFCAINLDASYEQYFGPGTRLTVT.

This sequence joins TRBV27 and TRBJ1-2; TCRdb picks TRBD1, but there is no DNA to check that call. Germline V CDR1 and CDR2: MNHEY, SMNVEV (reference sequence). The CDR3 totals 14 residues. This CDR3 is CASGKDRAPGGYTF.

The chain employs TRBV28 and TRBJ2-7; TCRdb outputs TRBD1, but without DNA this stays unchecked. Germline V gene sequence: CDR1 MDHEN, CDR2 SYDVKM. The CDR3 covers 14 residues. The CDR3 spells CASSYPGQGGEQYF.

This sequence joins TRBV5-1 and TRBJ1-3; TCRdb's D gene call, TRBD1, goes unchecked for lack of DNA. CDR1 and CDR2 from the germline V gene are SGHRS and YFSETQ. CDR3 length: 14 residues. CDR3 region: CASSLRGRSHTIYF.

The chain recombines TRBV4-2 with TRBJ2-5; without DNA, the TCRdb call of TRBD2 cannot be checked. Germline V gene lookup returns CDR1 LGHNA and CDR2 YNFKEQ. This CDR3 region has 16 residues. CDR3: CASSQELAGYGETQYF.

J is TRBJ1-1 and V is TRBV19; with no DNA, the TCRdb D assignment of TRBD1 cannot be verified. This CDR3 comprises 13 residues. From germline, CDR1 is LNHDA and CDR2 SQIVND (reference sequence). CDR3 amino acids: CASSILAGAEAFF.

This chain uses TRBV27 with TRBJ1-1. This CDR3 has 17 amino acids. Germline loops: CDR1 MNHEY, CDR2 SMNVEV (reference sequence). The CDR3 sequence is CASSLISPPTMNTEAFF.

The chain employs TRBV25-1 and TRBJ2-3; the D call from TCRdb, TRBD2, cannot be confirmed without DNA. The CDR3 length is 16 residues. Germline CDR1 MGHDK, CDR2 SYGVNS. CDR3 region: CASSAGLAGVTDTQYF.

This sequence joins TRBV27 and TRBJ1-1; TCRdb selects TRBD1, and the lack of DNA leaves this call unchecked. Germline CDR1 reads MNHEY; CDR2 reads SMNVEV (reference sequence). The CDR3 runs to 13 residues. The CDR3 spells CASSINGGTEAFF.

V and J are TRBV9 and TRBJ1-4. The CDR3 extends over 13 amino acids. Germline-derived CDR1 and CDR2 are SGDLS and YYNGEE. CDR3 sequence reads: CASSVAVGGPLFF.

The chain joins TRBV2 to TRBJ2-7; the TCRdb D gene call, TRBD1, has no DNA to confirm it. CDR3 length equals 17 residues. In germline, CDR1 is SNHLY, CDR2 FYNNEI. This CDR3 reads CASSIRVGDDGRSEQYF.

The CDR3 loop reads CASGAGPNTEAFF. The gene calls are TRBV12-3 or TRBV12-4 and TRBJ1-1. This CDR3 has 13 residues.

J is TRBJ2-7 and V is TRBV5-1; without DNA, the TCRdb call of TRBD2 cannot be checked. CDR3 length equals 14 residues. The germline gives CDR1 SGHRS, CDR2 YFSETQ. The CDR3 loop is CASSSPSGPYEQYF.

The chain joins TRBV5-1 to TRBJ2-7; TCRdb's assignment of TRBD2 cannot be checked, as there is no DNA. CDR1 is SGHRS, CDR2 YFSETQ, per germline. The CDR3 is made up of 16 amino acids. CDR3 in amino acids: CASSLGRRQLELEQYF. Based on the CDR3 plus reference TRBV5-1 and TRBJ2-7, the full variable domain is KAGVTQTPRYLIKTRGQQVTLSCSPISGHRSVSWYQQTPGQGLQFLFEYFSETQRNKGNFPGRFSGRQFSNSRSEMNVSTLELGDSALYLCASSLGRRQLELEQYFGPGTRLTVT.

The rearrangement joins TRBV7-2 to TRBJ2-5; the TCRdb D gene call, TRBD2, has no DNA to confirm it. CDR3 length: 17 residues. Germline V gives CDR1 SGHTA, CDR2 FQGNSA. CDR3: CASSPVAGGLLGETQYF.

The chain carries TRBV12-3 or TRBV12-4 and TRBJ1-1; TCRdb's D call of TRBD1 is untestable without DNA. The CDR3 totals 15 residues. CDR3 protein: CASSGLSEGGTEAFF.

This chain links TRBV27 with TRBJ2-7; TCRdb calls TRBD2, which cannot be checked without DNA. There are 12 residues in the CDR3. Germline values: CDR1 MNHEY, CDR2 SMNVEV (reference sequence). The CDR3: CASRREADEQYF.

The rearrangement joins TRBV7-9 to TRBJ2-7; as DNA is missing, the TRBD2 call by TCRdb cannot be tested. Germline loops: CDR1 SEHNR, CDR2 FQNEAQ (reference sequence). The CDR3 spans 14 residues. CDR3: CASSHGRGIHEQYF.

CDR3 sequence reads: CASSDQADSYEQYF. V gene TRBV2 combines with J gene TRBJ2-7. The V gene's germline CDR1 is SNHLY and CDR2 FYNNEI. This CDR3 contains 14 residues.

The V call is TRBV12-3 or TRBV12-4, the J call TRBJ2-2; TCRdb outputs TRBD2, but without DNA this stays unchecked. CDR3 length: 17 residues. The CDR3 protein is CASSSPGTSGRAGELFF.

The V call is TRBV15, the J call TRBJ2-6; TCRdb returns TRBD1, unconfirmable since there is no DNA. Germline V gene lookup returns CDR1 LNHNV and CDR2 YYDKDF (reference sequence). The CDR3 runs 16 residues. This CDR3 reads CASGTGKLSGANVLTF.

The chain uses TRBV27 and TRBJ2-1; the D call from TCRdb, TRBD2, cannot be confirmed without DNA. The CDR3 spans 12 residues. The V gene's germline CDR1 is MNHEY and CDR2 SMNVEV (reference sequence). The CDR3 sequence is CASGTRGNEQFF.

The CDR3 loop reads CASSPGQGSTTEAFF. The chain employs TRBV5-6 and TRBJ1-1; checking the TCRdb D call of TRBD1 is not possible without DNA. CDR1 and CDR2 (germline): SGHDT, YYEEEE. The CDR3 extends over 15 amino acids. Based on the CDR3 plus reference TRBV5-6 and TRBJ1-1, the full variable domain is DAGVTQSPTHLIKTRGQQVTLRCSPKSGHDTVSWYQQALGQGPQFIFQYYEEEERQRGNFPDRFSGHQFPNYSSELNVNALLLGDSALYLCASSPGQGSTTEAFFGQGTRLTVV.

The V gene is TRBV25-1, the J gene TRBJ2-7; the D call of TRBD1 rests on TCRdb alone, since no DNA is present to check it. In germline, CDR1 is MGHDK, CDR2 SYGVNS. This CDR3 region has 14 residues. CDR3 protein: CASSGETETYEQYF.

The chain combines TRBV4-1 with TRBJ2-7; lacking DNA, the TRBD2 call made by TCRdb goes unchecked. This CDR3 spans 12 amino acids. CDR1 and CDR2 from the germline V gene are MGHRA and YSYEKL. The CDR3 loop reads CASSHTAGVVYF.

CDR3 protein: CASAVDGSGTGELFF. J is TRBJ2-2 and V is TRBV6-5; the TCRdb D gene call, TRBD2, has no DNA to confirm it. Germline CDR1 reads MNHEY; CDR2 reads SVGAGI. This CDR3 spans 15 amino acids.